Below, 23 T cell receptor beta chains from the same sample are listed, as sequenced in a study of T-cell reconstitution after alpha-beta-depleted transplantation in children. TCRbeta library preparation incorporated unique molecular identifiers. Each CDR3 protein is one row after TCRdb ran MiXCR on the PCR reads. The sample has 500,000 or so distinct CDR3 sequences, around 10% seen once. Source: PBMCs, mostly from graft donor cells, taken 180 days after TCRalphabeta/CD19-depleted stem cell transplant. The source is a female patient younger than 10 who had a stem cell transplant for aplastic anemia, so the T cells may come from the graft donor.

This clonotype was detected a few times. In DNA, the CDR3 is TGTGCCAGCAGTTTTAGGACTGTGAGTAGCTCCTACGAGCAGTACTTC. Translating it yields CASSFRTVSSSYEQYF. The V gene is TRBV6-5, the J gene TRBJ2-7; tentatively, D is TRBD2 (5 bases). Germline V gene data show CDR1 as MNHEY and CDR2 as SVGAGI. Trimming shortened V by 4 bases and J by 0 bases, and 16 bases separated the two germline ends. The CDR3 loop spans 16 amino acids.

This clonotype was observed a handful of times. V is TRBV30 and J is TRBJ1-3; D gene uncertain. The CDR3 extends over 13 amino acids. In germline, CDR1 is GTSNPN, CDR2 SVGIG (reference sequence). The V and J ends lost 4 bases and 2 bases respectively, with 9 bases between them. The CDR3 DNA reads TGTGCCTGGACCGCCGGGCCTGGAAACACCATATATTTT. Translation: CAWTAGPGNTIYF.

V and J are TRBV20-1 and TRBJ2-7, with 7 bases fitting TRBD1. CDR1 and CDR2 from the germline V gene are DFQATT and SNEGSKA (reference sequence). The CDR3 has 13 amino acids. V was pared by 6 bases and J by 3 bases, with 8 bases of the junction left unmatched. In nucleotides, the CDR3 is TGCAGTGCCGCGACAGGGTTGGACTACGAGCAGTACTTC. It yields the protein CSAATGLDYEQYF.

The V call is TRBV6-2 or TRBV6-3, the J call TRBJ1-1; D perhaps matches TRBD1 (6 bases). Deletions cut 8 bases from V and 1 base from J, with 14 bases between. This CDR3 has 14 residues. Germline lookup yields CDR1 MNHEY and CDR2 SVGEGT. The CDR3 region is CASGGSGRNTEAFF. The CDR3 DNA reads as TGTGCCAGCGGGGGCTCAGGGAGGAACACTGAAGCTTTCTTT.

This chain joins TRBV3-1 and TRBJ2-4; D uncertain. V shed 0 bases and J shed 0 bases, with 12 bases lying between them. The CDR3 is 17 residues long. The germline gives CDR1 LGHDT, CDR2 YNNKEL (reference sequence). The CDR3 protein is CASSQDKSDPAKNIQYF. In DNA form, the CDR3 reads TGTGCCAGCAGCCAAGACAAATCAGATCCAGCCAAAAACATTCAGTACTTC.

This clonotype occurred a few times. The rearrangement links TRBV28 to TRBJ1-5; 7 nucleotides line up with TRBD1. From germline, CDR1 is MDHEN and CDR2 SYDVKM. The J segment lost 13 bases and the V segment lost 6 bases, leaving 9 bases of the junction unmatched. This CDR3 contains 12 residues. In nucleotides, the CDR3 is TGTGCCAGCAGCAGGACAGGCGTTGATCAGCATTTT. It yields the protein CASSRTGVDQHF. Supplemented by reference TRBV28 and TRBJ1-5, the full variable domain reads DVKVTQSSRYLVKRTGEKVFLECVQDMDHENMFWYRQDPGLGLRLIYFSYDVKMKEKGDIPEGYSVSREKKERFSLILESASTNQTSMYLCASSRTGVDQHFGDGTRLSIL.

This clonotype was seen a few times. The rearrangement uses TRBV19 and TRBJ1-2, with no clear D. From germline, CDR1 is LNHDA and CDR2 SQIVND (reference sequence). V gave up 3 bases and J gave up 4 bases, with 6 bases separating them. CDR3 length: 12 residues. CDR3 in DNA: TGTGCCAGTAGTATCGCCACCTATGGCTACACCTTC. Residues: CASSIATYGYTF.

Only a few counts were recorded for this clonotype. This CDR3 reads CASSLWTGKEKLFF. The CDR3 DNA follows: TGCGCCAGCAGCTTGTGGACAGGGAAGGAAAAACTGTTTTTT. The chain carries TRBV5-1 and TRBJ1-4; 8 bases are shared with TRBD1. The CDR3 loop spans 14 amino acids. J was trimmed by 8 bases and V by 1 base; bases with no gene match: 4. The germline V gene has CDR1 SGHRS and CDR2 YFSETQ.

This chain uses TRBV29-1 with TRBJ2-1; 12 positions match TRBD2. The CDR3 length is 18 residues. V gave up 1 base and J gave up 8 bases; unmatched junction bases: 15. The germline V gene has CDR1 SQVTM and CDR2 ANQGSEA. CDR3 sequence (DNA): TGCAGCGTTGAAGCACACCCGTTACTAGCGGGAGGCCCTCATGAGCAGTTCTTC. It specifies CSVEAHPLLAGGPHEQFF.

A few counts support this clonotype. The rearrangement uses TRBV24-1 and TRBJ2-5; perhaps TRBD1 as D (6 bases). The CDR3 runs 17 residues. Trimming stripped 4 bases from V and 7 bases from J, with 24 bases between. Germline-derived CDR1 and CDR2 are KGHDR and SFDVKD. The CDR3 loop is CATSDQAMGTPQGTQYF. DNA of the CDR3: TGTGCCACCAGTGACCAAGCAATGGGGACACCTCAGGGGACCCAGTACTTC.

The chain has TRBV7-9 and TRBJ1-5; D is undetermined. The CDR3 is 12 amino acids. Germline CDR1 and CDR2: SEHNR and FQNEAQ (reference sequence). Trimming shortened V by 4 bases and J by 5 bases, and 6 bases separated the two germline ends. CDR3 amino acids: CASSSSDQPQHF. As DNA, the CDR3 is TGTGCCAGCAGCTCCTCGGATCAGCCCCAGCATTTT. Looking up the rest from reference TRBV7-9 and TRBJ1-5 gives the full variable domain: DTGVSQNPRHKITKRGQNVTFRCDPISEHNRLYWYRQTLGQGPEFLTYFQNEAQLEKSRLLSDRFSAERPKGSFSTLEIQRTEQGDSAMYLCASSSSDQPQHFGDGTRLSIL.

Many counts were recorded for this clonotype. V gene TRBV29-1 combines with J gene TRBJ2-7; D call uncertain. The V and J ends lost 1 base and 0 bases respectively, with 13 bases between them. Germline CDR1 is SQVTM and CDR2 is ANQGSEA. The CDR3 has 15 amino acids. The CDR3 here is CSVEAWSRVSYEQYF. The CDR3, as DNA: TGCAGCGTTGAAGCATGGTCTAGGGTCTCCTACGAGCAGTACTTC.

This clonotype was seen a few times. V is TRBV24-1 and J is TRBJ2-1, with D tentatively TRBD1 (6 bases). Trimming removed 1 base from V and 10 bases from J, with 13 bases in between. The CDR3 consists of 14 residues. CDR1 is KGHDR and CDR2 is SFDVKD in the germline V gene. Here the CDR3 reads CATSDLRGSREQFF. For the CDR3, the DNA is TGTGCCACCAGTGATTTAAGGGGGTCAAGAGAGCAGTTCTTC.

This clonotype was seen only a few times. This sequence joins TRBV4-1 and TRBJ1-2, with D perhaps TRBD1 (6 bases). The germline gives CDR1 MGHRA, CDR2 YSYEKL. This CDR3 has 15 residues. V lost 4 bases, J lost 8 bases, and 20 bases lay in between. The CDR3 nucleotides are TGCGCCAGCAGCCCGACAGGTTCAACCGGGCAAGGCTACACCTTC. Protein product: CASSPTGSTGQGYTF.

J is TRBJ2-2 and V is TRBV27; TRBD1 aligns across 8 bases. With V trimmed by 6 bases and J by 7 bases, 19 bases remained unmatched. The CDR3 consists of 18 residues. Germline lookup yields CDR1 MNHEY and CDR2 SMNVEV (reference sequence). The CDR3 sequence is CASSHVPNRDRRFGELFF. The DNA for the CDR3 is TGTGCCAGCAGCCATGTACCAAACCGGGACAGGAGGTTCGGGGAGCTGTTTTTT.

This chain joins TRBV3-1 and TRBJ2-3, with TRBD2 matching 8 bases. This CDR3 spans 16 amino acids. The V gene end was trimmed by 5 bases and the J gene end by 0 bases; junction bases not matched to a gene: 7. The V gene's germline CDR1 is LGHDT and CDR2 YNNKEL (reference sequence). This chain's CDR3 is CASSFASGSSTDTQYF. The DNA of the CDR3 is TGTGCCAGCAGCTTCGCTAGCGGGTCTAGCACAGATACGCAGTATTTT.

The sample holds a few counts of this clonotype. The chain joins TRBV29-1 to TRBJ2-1, with D perhaps given as TRBD1 or TRBD2 (6 bases each). This CDR3 has 13 residues. Germline V gene lookup returns CDR1 SQVTM and CDR2 ANQGSEA. V was shortened by 6 bases and J by 0 bases, with 9 bases between the two germline ends. The CDR3 DNA reads TGCAGCGTCGGGGGCCACTCCTACAATGAGCAGTTCTTC. Its protein product is CSVGGHSYNEQFF.

This clonotype was detected a few times. This chain links TRBV20-1 with TRBJ2-5; 8 nucleotides match TRBD2. Germline V gives CDR1 DFQATT, CDR2 SNEGSKA (reference sequence). The CDR3 has 14 amino acids. After removal of 3 bases from V and 5 bases from J, the junction contained 8 bases not matched to a gene. The CDR3 spells CSASQGGGKETQYF. The CDR3 DNA sequence: TGCAGTGCTAGTCAAGGCGGGGGGAAGGAGACCCAGTACTTC.

This clonotype appeared a few times. V and J are TRBV11-3 and TRBJ2-5, with 7 bases lining up with TRBD1. The trim removed 2 bases at V and 1 base at J, leaving 1 base unmatched. CDR1 and CDR2 from the germline V gene are SGHNT and YENEEA. The CDR3 is 14 amino acids. The CDR3 nucleotides read TGTGCCAGCAGCTTAACAGGGGTCCAAGAGACCCAGTACTTC. This codes for CASSLTGVQETQYF.

This clonotype appeared a few times. V and J are TRBV19 and TRBJ1-1; D is undetermined. V dropped 9 bases and J dropped 0 bases, with 11 bases sitting between them. CDR1 LNHDA and CDR2 SQIVND come from the germline V gene (reference sequence). The CDR3 spans 13 residues. In DNA form, the CDR3 reads TGTGCCAGCCGACCGAGGTTGAACACTGAAGCTTTCTTT. This sequence encodes CASRPRLNTEAFF. The full variable domain, in which reference TRBV19 and TRBJ1-1 provide the parts outside the CDR3, is DGGITQSPKYLFRKEGQNVTLSCEQNLNHDAMYWYRQDPGQGLRLIYYSQIVNDFQKGDIAEGYSVSREKKESFPLTVTSAQKNPTAFYLCASRPRLNTEAFFGQGTRLTVV.

A few counts support this clonotype. This chain joins TRBV7-2 and TRBJ2-3; D not resolved. Trimming cost V 3 bases and J 9 bases, with 13 bases left between them. The CDR3 runs to 13 residues. Per germline, CDR1 SGHTA and CDR2 FQGNSA. In nucleotides, the CDR3 is TGTGCCAGCAGCTTCCGGGCCATTGACACGCAGTATTTT. This codes for CASSFRAIDTQYF.

The J gene is TRBJ2-1, the V gene TRBV5-1, with D perhaps TRBD2 (5 bases). There are 17 residues in the CDR3. V shed 4 bases and J shed 4 bases, with 21 bases lying between them. Germline values: CDR1 SGHRS, CDR2 YFSETQ. The CDR3 DNA reads as TGCGCCAGCAGCCCTACCGAGGGATTCCCGTTTTACAATGAGCAGTTCTTC. Its protein is CASSPTEGFPFYNEQFF.

Turning to this clonotype: A much larger clone is a single base away; this may be a read error. The J gene is TRBJ2-7, the V gene TRBV24-1, with 10 bases lining up with TRBD1. V lost 2 bases to trimming and J lost 3 bases; unmatched junction nucleotides: 15. Germline loops: CDR1 KGHDR, CDR2 SFDVKD. The CDR3 consists of 19 residues. The CDR3 sequence is CATSDSPGQGLVGNYEQYF. The CDR3 nucleotides read TGTGCCACCAGTGATTCGCCGGGACAGGGGCTAGTCGGTAACTACGAGCAGTACTTC.